The sequence of this T cell receptor beta chain was determined in a study of neurological immune-mediated disorders. TCRdb used MiXCR to reprocess the 5' RACE reads, holding one entry per CDR3 protein. The sample has 50,000 to 55,000 distinct CDR3 sequences, around 10% seen once. The germline V gene encodes CDR1 MNHNY and CDR2 SVGAGI (reference sequence). There are 15 residues in the CDR3. V was pared by 0 bases and J by 4 bases, with 11 bases between. This clonotype was detected many times. The chain joins TRBV6-6 to TRBJ2-3; tentative D call: TRBD1 (6 bases). This sequence originates from a man between 65 and 85 years old with HTLV-1-associated myelopathy (HAM/TSP). Sequenced material: PBMCs. CDR3 sequence reads: CASSYSKGVADTQYF. The CDR3 DNA reads TGTGCCAGCAGTTACTCCAAGGGGGTAGCAGATACGCAGTATTTT.